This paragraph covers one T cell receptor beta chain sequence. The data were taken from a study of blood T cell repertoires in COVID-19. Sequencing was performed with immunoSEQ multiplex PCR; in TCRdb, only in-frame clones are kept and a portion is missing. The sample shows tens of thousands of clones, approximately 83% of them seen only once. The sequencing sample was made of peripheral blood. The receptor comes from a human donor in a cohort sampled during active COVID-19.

Here the CDR3 DNA reads TGTGCCAGCAGTTCCCTCGCGGGGCCGGGGGATACGCAGTATTTT. The encoded protein is CASSSLAGPGDTQYF. The rearrangement links TRBV7-2 to TRBJ2-3; perhaps TRBD2 as D (6 bases). The V gene lost 6 bases and the J gene lost 6 bases, with 19 bases spanning the gap. This CDR3 comprises 15 residues. CDR1 SGHTA and CDR2 FQGNSA come from the germline V gene.